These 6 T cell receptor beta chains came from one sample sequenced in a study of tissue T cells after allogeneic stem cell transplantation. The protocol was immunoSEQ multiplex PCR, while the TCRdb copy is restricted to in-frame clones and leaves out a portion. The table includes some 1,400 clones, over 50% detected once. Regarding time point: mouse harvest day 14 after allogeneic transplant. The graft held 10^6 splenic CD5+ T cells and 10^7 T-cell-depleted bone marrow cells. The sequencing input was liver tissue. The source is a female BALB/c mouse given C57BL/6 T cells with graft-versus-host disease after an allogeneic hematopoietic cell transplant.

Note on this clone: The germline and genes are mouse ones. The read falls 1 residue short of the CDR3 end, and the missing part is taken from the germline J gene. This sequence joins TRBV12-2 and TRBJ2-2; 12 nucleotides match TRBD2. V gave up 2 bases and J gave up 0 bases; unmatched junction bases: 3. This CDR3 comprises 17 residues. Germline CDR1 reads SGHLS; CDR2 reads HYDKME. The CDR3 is CASSPGLGGANTGQLYF. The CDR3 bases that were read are TGTGCCAGCTCTCCCGGACTGGGGGGGGCAAACACCGGGCAGCTCTAC.

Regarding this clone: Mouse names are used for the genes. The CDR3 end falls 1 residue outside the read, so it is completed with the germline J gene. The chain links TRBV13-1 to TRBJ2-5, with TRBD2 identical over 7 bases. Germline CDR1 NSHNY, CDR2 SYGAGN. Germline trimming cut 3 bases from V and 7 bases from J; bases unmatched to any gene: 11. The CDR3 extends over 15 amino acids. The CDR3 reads CASSGPRLGEYTQYF. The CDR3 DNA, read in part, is TGTGCCAGCAGTGGCCCTCGTCTGGGGGAATACACCCAGTAC.

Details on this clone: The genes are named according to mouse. The CDR3 region is CASSGGYTEVFF. The CDR3 bases that were read are TGTGCCAGCAGTGGGGGATACACAGAAGTCTTC. This chain links TRBV26 with TRBJ1-1; tentatively, D is TRBD1 (5 bases). The CDR3 end lies 1 residue beyond the end of the read and is filled in from the germline J gene. The CDR3 runs 12 residues. Germline-derived CDR1 and CDR2 are KGHPV and FQNQEV (reference sequence). Trimming cost V 5 bases and J 3 bases, with 7 bases left between them.

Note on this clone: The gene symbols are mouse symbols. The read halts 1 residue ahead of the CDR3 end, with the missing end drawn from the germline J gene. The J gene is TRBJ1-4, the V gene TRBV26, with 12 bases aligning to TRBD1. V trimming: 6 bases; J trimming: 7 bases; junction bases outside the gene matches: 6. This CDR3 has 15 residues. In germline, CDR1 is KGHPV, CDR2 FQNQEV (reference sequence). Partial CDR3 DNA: TGTGCCAGCAGACCGGGACAGGGGGCTAGCGAAAGATTATTT. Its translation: CASRPGQGASERLF. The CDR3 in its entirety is CASRPGQGASERLFF.

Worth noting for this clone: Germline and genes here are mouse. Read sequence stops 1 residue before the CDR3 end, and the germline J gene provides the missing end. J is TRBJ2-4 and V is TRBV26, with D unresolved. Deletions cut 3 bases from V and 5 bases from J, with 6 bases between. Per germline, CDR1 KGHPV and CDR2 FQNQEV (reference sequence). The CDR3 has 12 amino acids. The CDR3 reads CASSLDINTLYF. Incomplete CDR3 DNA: TGTGCCAGCAGTCTTGACATAAACACCTTGTAC.

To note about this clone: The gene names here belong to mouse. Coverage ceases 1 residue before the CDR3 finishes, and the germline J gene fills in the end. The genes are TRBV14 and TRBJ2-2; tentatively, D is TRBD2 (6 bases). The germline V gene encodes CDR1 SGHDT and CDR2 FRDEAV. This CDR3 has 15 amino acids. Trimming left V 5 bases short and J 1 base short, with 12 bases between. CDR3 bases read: TGTGCCAGCAGCCCCGGGACTATAAACACCGGGCAGCTCTAC. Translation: CASSPGTINTGQLY. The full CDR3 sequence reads CASSPGTINTGQLYF. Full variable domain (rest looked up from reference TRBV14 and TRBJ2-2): EAGVTQSPRYAVLQEGQAVSFWCDPISGHDTLYWYQQPRDQGPQLLVYFRDEAVIDNSQLPSDRFSAVRPKGTNSTLKIQSAKQGDTATYLCASSPGTINTGQLYFGEGSKLTVL.